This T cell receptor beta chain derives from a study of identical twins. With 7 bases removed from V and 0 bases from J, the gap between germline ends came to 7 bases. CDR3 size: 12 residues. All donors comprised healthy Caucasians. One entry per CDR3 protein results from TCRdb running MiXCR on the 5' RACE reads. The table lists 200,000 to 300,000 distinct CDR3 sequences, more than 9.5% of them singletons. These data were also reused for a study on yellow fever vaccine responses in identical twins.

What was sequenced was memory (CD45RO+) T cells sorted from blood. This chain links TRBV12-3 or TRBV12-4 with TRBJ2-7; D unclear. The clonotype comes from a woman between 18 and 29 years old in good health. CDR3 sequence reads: CASKRDSYEQYF. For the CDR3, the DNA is TGTGCCAGCAAAAGGGACTCCTACGAGCAGTACTTC.